This T cell receptor (beta chain) was recorded in a study of breast tumors, draining lymph nodes, adjacent tissues. The sample holds many counts of this clonotype. The antigen remains undetermined. TCRdb analysed the multiplex PCR reads with MiXCR anew, one entry per CDR3 protein. Here the sample spans 120,000 to 150,000 distinct CDR3 sequences, about 31% being singletons. The study, taken as a whole, reports: The data were judged consistent with most tumor T cells coming from lymph node and expanding in tumor. Compared with lymph nodes, tumors were less diverse; compared with nontumor tissue, more.

Axillary draining lymph nodes of breast cancer patients supplied the node samples. The CDR3 is 10 residues long. The ends lost 7 bases at V and 5 bases at J; junction bases unmatched: 1. The germline V gene encodes CDR1 SQVTM and CDR2 ANQGSEA. This clonotype was sampled from a female donor with breast cancer. Some clones in this sample may be carry-over from other donors' samples. Input material: axillary lymph node tissue. The chain combines TRBV29-1 with TRBJ2-5, with TRBD2 identical over 7 bases. The CDR3 sequence is CSAGGETQYF. DNA for the CDR3: TGCAGCGCGGGGGGTGAGACCCAGTACTTC.